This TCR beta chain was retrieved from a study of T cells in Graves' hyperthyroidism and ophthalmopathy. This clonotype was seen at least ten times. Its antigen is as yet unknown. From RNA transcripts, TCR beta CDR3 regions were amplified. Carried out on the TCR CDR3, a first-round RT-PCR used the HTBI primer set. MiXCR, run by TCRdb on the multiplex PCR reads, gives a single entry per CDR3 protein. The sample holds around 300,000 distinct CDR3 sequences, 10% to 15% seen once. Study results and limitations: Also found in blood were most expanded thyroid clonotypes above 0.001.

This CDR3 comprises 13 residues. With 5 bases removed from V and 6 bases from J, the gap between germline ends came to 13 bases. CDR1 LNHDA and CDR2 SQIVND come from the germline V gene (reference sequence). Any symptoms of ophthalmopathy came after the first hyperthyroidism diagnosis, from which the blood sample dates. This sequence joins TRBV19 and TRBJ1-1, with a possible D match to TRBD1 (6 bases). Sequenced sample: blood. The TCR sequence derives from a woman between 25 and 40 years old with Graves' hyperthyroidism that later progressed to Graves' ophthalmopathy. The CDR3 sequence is CASSVAGASEAFF. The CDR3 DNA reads TGTGCCAGTAGTGTGGCAGGGGCTTCTGAAGCTTTCTTT.